Below, one T cell receptor beta chain is given with its context. Its antigen remains unidentified. Treatment in this sample: oral pan-JAK inhibitor, 5-10 mg twice daily. Isolated RNA was reverse transcribed into cDNA used as the sequencing template. Using immunoSEQ multiplex PCR, the repertoire was profiled, and TCRdb retains in-frame clones only, with some absent. The data contain about 180,000 clones, about 55% of them singletons. This CDR3 has 15 residues. The germline gives CDR1 SGDLS, CDR2 YYNGEE. V shed 4 bases, J shed 7 bases, and the junction held 6 bases outside the gene matches. This entry is derived from a study of CD8+ T cells in alopecia areata. Study as a whole: Those patients who were treated received oral tofacitinib, which was given at 5 to 10 mg twice daily for moderate-to-severe alopecia areata. After 6 to 18 months of tofacitinib, follow-up continued 6 months off drug.

Study observations and caveats: Scalp clonality, together with expanded CD8+ clones among the top 100, fell significantly with tofacitinib. While tofacitinib was given, many expanded lesional clones persisted in scalp and blood.

Sequencing was performed on CD8+ T cells sorted from blood, taken at week 24, from a patient treated with tofacitinib. V is TRBV9 and J is TRBJ1-6; 9 nucleotides align to TRBD1. This sequence originates from a human donor with alopecia areata. The CDR3 nucleotides are TGTGCCAGCAGCTCCAGGACAGGGGACAATTCACCCCTCCACTTT. Translating it yields CASSSRTGDNSPLHF.